This is a list of T cell receptor beta chains from one sample in a study of blood T cell repertoires in COVID-19. Sequencing was performed with immunoSEQ multiplex PCR; in TCRdb, only in-frame clones are kept and a portion is missing. The top ten clones hold about 20% of a sample with some 210,000 clones, 84% of them seen once. Sequenced input: peripheral blood. The source of these receptors is a human donor in a cohort sampled during active COVID-19. Each CDR3 is given without its conserved first and last residue.

v_call	j_call	cdr3_length	cdr3_aa
TRBV10-3	TRBJ2-5	12	AISGGGRQETQY
TRBV12-3/TRBV12-4	TRBJ2-3	11	ASSFATTDTQY
TRBV7-9	TRBJ2-6	16	ASSSGLATYSGANVLT
TRBV19	TRBJ2-1	14	ASSKRDRSTYNEQF
TRBV10-2	TRBJ2-7	13	ASSELPSAPSEQY
TRBV4-2	TRBJ2-7	13	ASSRGGQPSYEQY
TRBV2	TRBJ1-4	11	ASARTGGEKLF
TRBV6-4	TRBJ2-3	15	ASSDSYRGQVVDTQY
TRBV6-1	TRBJ2-3	13	ASSEASGARVTQY
TRBV5-3	TRBJ2-1	13	ASRGRTGTYNEQF
TRBV19	TRBJ1-5	14	ASSTPFVRGNQPQH
TRBV5-1	TRBJ2-6	15	ASSLDNSPSGANVLT
TRBV4-1	TRBJ1-1	12	ASSPGIVNTEAF
TRBV2	TRBJ2-1	12	ASTWSYLNNEQF
TRBV3-1/TRBV3-2	TRBJ1-1	11	ASSQAGGSGAF
TRBV3-1/TRBV3-2	TRBJ2-5	13	ASSLQTGIKETQY
TRBV19	TRBJ2-1	14	ASSIDSSGDYNEQF
TRBV2	TRBJ2-1	10	ASRGLELRQF
TRBV15	TRBJ2-7	11	ATSRDPGYEQY
TRBV20-1	TRBJ1-3	12	SASIPGVGNTIY
TRBV15	TRBJ2-5	14	ATSREGQARRETQY
TRBV12-5	TRBJ1-5	16	ASGLSLGRGRGDQPQH
TRBV28	TRBJ2-7	10	ASSLSYYEQY
TRBV7-9	TRBJ1-3	12	ASGPWAGGNTIY
TRBV5-6	TRBJ1-1	11	ASSTPGGYEAF
TRBV7-9	TRBJ1-1	12	ASSRGQVNTEAF
TRBV28	TRBJ1-2	14	ASRSPGQTLFWGYT
TRBV30	TRBJ2-1	10	AWRSYRAEQF
TRBV7-6	TRBJ2-1	10	ASSLNTEKQF
TRBV9	TRBJ2-2	13	ASSPRLANTGELF
TRBV5-1	TRBJ1-1	13	ASSLYGRENTEAF
TRBV5-1	TRBJ1-4	14	ASSFRGQPTNEKLF
TRBV5-6	TRBJ2-1	14	ASSLLRESTYNEQF
TRBV11-2	TRBJ2-5	13	ASSLVVVGGETQY
TRBV5-1	TRBJ2-7	13	ASSLVGGRNYEQY
TRBV29-1	TRBJ1-1	11	SVAEGSATEAF
TRBV2	TRBJ1-4	11	ASSAQGYEKLF
TRBV9	TRBJ2-1	13	ASSVGTTIYNEQF
TRBV18	TRBJ1-3	12	ASSLQGLRNTIY
TRBV25-1	TRBJ2-3	14	ASSEFEGQGASTQY
TRBV10-3	TRBJ2-2	9	AISELGELF
TRBV5-1	TRBJ1-3	13	ASSLLTGAGNTIY
TRBV29-1	TRBJ2-1	11	SVPRTGVDEQF
TRBV27	TRBJ1-5	12	ASSLGRGNQPQH
TRBV4-1	TRBJ1-6	12	ASSQRRGNSPLH
TRBV28	TRBJ2-7	9	ASSLLYEQY
TRBV7-9	TRBJ2-2	14	ASSSSWRFPTGELF
TRBV11-2	TRBJ2-2	15	ASSSLRATGPTGELF
TRBV18	TRBJ2-2	15	ASSPGLAGVSAGELF
TRBV3-1/TRBV3-2	TRBJ1-1	12	ASTERGAGTEAF
TRBV7-8	TRBJ2-2	15	ASSYTGGRGHTGELF
TRBV3-1/TRBV3-2	TRBJ2-5	14	ASRRQGPGAQETQY
TRBV12-5	TRBJ2-1	12	ASGLSLAGGEQF
TRBV18	TRBJ1-2	13	ASSPPGQAPYGYT
TRBV27	TRBJ2-1	12	ASREDLTYNEQF
TRBV30	TRBJ1-3	11	AWRVQGGNTIY
TRBV2	TRBJ2-6	15	ARRRTDTYSGANVLT
TRBV9	TRBJ2-4	14	ASSPQLLQGKNIQY
TRBV4-1	TRBJ1-1	10	ASSQQGVEAF